Listed below are T cell receptor beta chains from one sample, sequenced in a study of blood T cell repertoires in COVID-19. Here immunoSEQ multiplex PCR was the method, and the copy in TCRdb shows in-frame clones only, minus some. The sample includes 250,000 to 300,000 clones, about 90% of them seen just once. Sequencing was done on a sample of peripheral blood. The source of these receptors is a woman aged 40 to 50 who had recovered from COVID-19. The CDR3 runs from the conserved cysteine through the conserved F or W. Fields, in order: V gene, J gene, clone size, D gene, CDR3 DNA, CDR3 protein. A D gene is named only where the DNA matches it firmly. Expanded clones are given a class, and other clones once, few, many or no size at all.

TRBV2,TRBJ2-1,.,TRBD1,TGTGCCAGCAGAAATGACAGGGTCGGGGAGCAGTTCTTC,CASRNDRVGEQFF
TRBV9,TRBJ2-1,few,TRBD1,TGTGCCAGCAGCCTAACCGGGACAGGGGAGCAGTTCTTC,CASSLTGTGEQFF
TRBV27,TRBJ1-2,.,TRBD1,TGTGCCAGCAGTGTCGGACAGGGAGCCTATGGCTACACCTTC,CASSVGQGAYGYTF
TRBV7-9,TRBJ1-2,once,.,TGTGCCAGCAGCTTAGCGCTAGCTGGCTACACCTTC,CASSLALAGYTF
TRBV19,TRBJ2-3,.,TRBD2,TGTGCCAGTAGTACGCGGACGGGGGGGACAGATACGCAGTATTTT,CASSTRTGGTDTQYF
TRBV21-1,TRBJ1-5,.,.,TGTGCCAGCAGCAAAGAGGGACAGGGGGTATGGCAGCCCCAGCATTTT,CASSKEGQGVWQPQHF
TRBV19,TRBJ1-2,.,.,TGTGCCAGTAGTATAGTACGTATTGAAGGGGAGGATGGCTACACCTTC,CASSIVRIEGEDGYTF
TRBV10-3,TRBJ1-3,.,.,TGTGCCATCAGTGACGGGGGTTTCTCTGGAAACACCATATATTTT,CAISDGGFSGNTIYF
TRBV9,TRBJ1-1,.,.,TGTGCCAGCAGCGTAGGCACAGGGAAGAACACTGAAGCTTTCTTT,CASSVGTGKNTEAFF
TRBV5-6,TRBJ1-3,.,TRBD1,TGTGCCAGCAGCTTGGTTTCAGGGGGCTTAGGAAACACCATATATTTT,CASSLVSGGLGNTIYF
TRBV7-2,TRBJ1-6,.,.,TGTGCCAGCAGCTTAGCAGGGGAGGTTTCACCCCTCCACTTT,CASSLAGEVSPLHF
TRBV6-5,TRBJ2-7,.,TRBD1,TGTGCCAGCAGCTCCCCGGGACAGGGAACCCCCGAGCAGTACTTC,CASSSPGQGTPEQYF
TRBV11-1,TRBJ2-3,.,.,TGTGCCAGCAAGCGGCAGACGGTCCCAGATACGCAGTATTTT,CASKRQTVPDTQYF
TRBV6-1,TRBJ1-4,.,.,TGTGCCAGCAGTGAATTAGGGGCCGGTGAAAAACTGTTTTTT,CASSELGAGEKLFF
TRBV4-2,TRBJ1-1,.,TRBD1,TGTGCCAGCAGCCAACCTACAGGGGGCGAATGGGAAGCTTTCTTT,CASSQPTGGEWEAFF
TRBV12-3/TRBV12-4,TRBJ2-3,.,.,TGTGCCAGCAGTTTTAGCCGCACAGATACGCAGTATTTT,CASSFSRTDTQYF
TRBV29-1,TRBJ2-1,.,.,TGCAGCGTTGATCCATTCAATACCGGGGTCACTACATACAATGAGCAGTTCTTC,CSVDPFNTGVTTYNEQFF
TRBV7-8,TRBJ2-7,.,.,TGTGCCAGCAGCGCCCCAGGTTACGAGCAGTACTTC,CASSAPGYEQYF
TRBV11-2,TRBJ2-4,.,.,TGTGCCAGCAGCTTATTAGACATTCAGTACTTC,CASSLLDIQYF
TRBV2,TRBJ1-3,few,.,TGTGCCAGCAGTGAAGGGGGGGAAACTGGAAACACCATATATTTT,CASSEGGETGNTIYF
TRBV9,TRBJ2-5,.,TRBD2,TGTGCCAGCAGCGCACGGACTAGCGGGGGCCAAGAAGAGACCCAGTACTTC,CASSARTSGGQEETQYF
TRBV9,TRBJ2-1,.,.,TGTGCCAGCAGCGTAGAGGGGGGGCCCTACAATGAGCAGTTCTTC,CASSVEGGPYNEQFF